The 3 T cell receptor beta chains in this list originate from one sample, sequenced in a study of T cells in Graves' hyperthyroidism and ophthalmopathy. Amplification of TCR beta CDR3 regions was performed using RNA transcripts as template. During a first-round RT-PCR of the TCR CDR3, the HTBI primer set was used. TCRdb reprocessed the multiplex PCR reads with MiXCR, giving one entry per CDR3 protein. The data contain 300,000 to 450,000 distinct CDR3 sequences, around 14% of them singletons. Sequenced input: blood. These receptors came from a woman aged 18-29 years with Graves' hyperthyroidism.

This clonotype was found many times. This chain links TRBV7-2 with TRBJ1-2; 8 bases fit TRBD1. The CDR3 runs 16 residues. Germline V CDR1 and CDR2: SGHTA, FQGNSA. Losses at the gene ends were 5 bases for V and 8 bases for J; bases not matched to a gene: 16. For the CDR3, the DNA is TGTGCCAGCAGCCCAGCCCCATATACAGGGGGAGGGGGCTACACCTTC. It codes for CASSPAPYTGGGGYTF. The whole variable domain, remainder taken from reference TRBV7-2 and TRBJ1-2, is GAGVSQSPSNKVTEKGKDVELRCDPISGHTALYWYRQSLGQGLEFLIYFQGNSAPDKSGLPSDRFSAERTGGSVSTLTIQRTQQEDSAVYLCASSPAPYTGGGGYTFGSGTRLTVV.

This clonotype was found many times. The CDR3 loop reads CSARTAGGREAFF. CDR3 coding DNA: TGCAGTGCTAGAACCGCCGGGGGTCGGGAAGCTTTCTTT. The genes are TRBV20-1 and TRBJ1-1; perhaps TRBD1 as D (5 bases). Per the germline V gene, CDR1 is DFQATT and CDR2 is SNEGSKA (reference sequence). V was pared by 2 bases and J by 8 bases, with 15 bases between. CDR3 length: 13 residues.

V and J are TRBV12-3 or TRBV12-4 and TRBJ2-1, with D possibly matching TRBD2 (6 bases). The CDR3 loop spans 15 amino acids. V was cut by 6 bases and J by 10 bases, with 22 bases left in between. The CDR3 here is CASSPGASENREQFF. CDR3 DNA sequence: TGTGCCAGCAGCCCCGGGGCTAGCGAAAACCGGGAGCAGTTCTTC.